Listed below are T cell receptor beta chains from one sample, sequenced in a study of shared clonotypes between healthy human individuals. Generated by immunoSEQ multiplex PCR, the TCRdb table keeps only in-frame clones and is missing some. The table lists roughly 500,000 clones, 95% to 97% of them singletons. Input material: naive CD4+ T cells sorted from blood. These TCRs come from a woman aged 25 to 39 in good health. CDR3s include the opening cysteine and the closing phenylalanine or tryptophan. Fields, in order: J gene, V gene, clone size, D gene, CDR3 DNA, CDR3 protein. The D gene is left open where the match is weak. A clone size is listed for some rows: how often the clone was seen (once, few, many), or a class if it is expanded.

TRBJ2-1 TRBV7-2 once TRBD2 TGTGCCAGCAGATCGACTAGCGGGAGCTCCTACAATGAGCAGTTCTTC CASRSTSGSSYNEQFF
TRBJ2-1 TRBV27 NA TRBD2 TGTGCCAGCAGCCAAATAGCGGGAGGTCCCTACAATGAGCAGTTCTTC CASSQIAGGPYNEQFF
TRBJ2-3 TRBV27 once TRBD2 TGTGCCAGCAGTTCCCCCCTAGCGGGAGGGTATGCAGATACGCAGTATTTT CASSSPLAGGYADTQYF
TRBJ2-7 TRBV28 NA TRBD1 TGTGCCAGCAGTTTGCCGGGGACAGTTGACTACGAGCAGTACTTC CASSLPGTVDYEQYF
TRBJ1-4 TRBV11-2 NA NA TGTGCCAGCAGCTTACGCACCGGGCCCGCAAATGAAAAACTGTTTTTT CASSLRTGPANEKLFF
TRBJ2-7 TRBV5-1 NA TRBD2 TGCGCCAGCAGCTTTTATAGCGGGATACGTGGGGAGCAGTACTTC CASSFYSGIRGEQYF
TRBJ1-3 TRBV9 NA NA TGTGCCAGCGGGGCGGGGTCTAGTGGAAACACCATATATTTT CASGAGSSGNTIYF
TRBJ2-7 TRBV6-1 NA NA TGTGCCAGCCTCCTCGGGCGGGATCGCTCTTACGAGCAGTACTTC CASLLGRDRSYEQYF
TRBJ1-1 TRBV5-4 NA NA TGTGCCAGCAGCTTGGATGCGGTGCCGAACACTGAAGCTTTCTTT CASSLDAVPNTEAFF
TRBJ1-2 TRBV28 NA NA TGTGCCAGCAACTTTCCCGGGACACCCTATGGCTACACCTTC CASNFPGTPYGYTF
TRBJ1-2 TRBV28 NA NA TGTGCCAGCAACAATGTGGGCATCTATGGCTACACCTTC CASNNVGIYGYTF
TRBJ2-1 TRBV5-1 NA NA TGCGCCAGCAGCTTAATCCATCAAGGCAACAATGAGCAGTTCTTC CASSLIHQGNNEQFF
TRBJ1-5 TRBV5-1 NA NA TGCGCCAGCAGTTCAGGACCTAATCAGCCCCAGCATTTT CASSSGPNQPQHF
TRBJ1-1 TRBV28 NA TRBD1 TGTGCCAGCAGTACGACCGGGACAGGGAACACTGAAGCTTTCTTT CASSTTGTGNTEAFF
TRBJ2-7 TRBV4-1 NA NA TGCGCCAGCAGCCCTCGTACGGCGACGGCGAACGAGCAGTACTTC CASSPRTATANEQYF
TRBJ2-7 TRBV5-1 NA NA TGCGCCAGCAGCGGGAGTTACGAGCAGTACTTC CASSGSYEQYF
TRBJ2-3 TRBV5-1 NA TRBD2 TGCGCCAGCAGCTTGGAAGCTAGCGGGATGACAGATACGCAGTATTTT CASSLEASGMTDTQYF
TRBJ1-5 TRBV10-2 few NA TGCGCCAGCAGTGAGTCGTCAGGGGCTCAGCCCCAGCATTTT CASSESSGAQPQHF
TRBJ2-2 TRBV7-9 once NA TGTGCCAGCATCCGGGGGCGAAGCACCGGGGAGCTGTTTTTT CASIRGRSTGELFF
TRBJ1-1 TRBV4-1 NA TRBD1 TGCGCCAGCAGCCAAGGACAGGGGATGGACACTGAAGCTTTCTTT CASSQGQGMDTEAFF
TRBJ2-1 TRBV5-6 NA TRBD2 TGTGCCAGCAGCTTTCCTAAGTCGCGGGAGCGGTACAATGAGCAGTTCTTC CASSFPKSRERYNEQFF
TRBJ2-5 TRBV6-1 NA TRBD2 TGTGCCAGCACCGGGACTAGCGCGTACCAAGAGACCCAGTACTTC CASTGTSAYQETQYF